The source of this T cell receptor beta chain is a study of blood T cell repertoires in COVID-19. In the study overall: COVID-19 samples, acute and convalescent, were from the United States, Italy and Spain.

In the study's own analysis: Scientists estimated how many nucleated cells there were by amplifying reference gene primers. The table came from immunoSEQ multiplex PCR; TCRdb's copy has only in-frame clones and leaves some out. Clonal size and the V and J genes are those of that table, whereas D and trimming came from the DNA. The sample includes about 77,000 clones, around three quarters seen only once; the top ten take more than 4%. V shed 3 bases and J 2 bases; nucleotides not matched to a gene: 4. CDR1 KGHDR and CDR2 SFDVKD come from the germline V gene. This CDR3 is built from 15 residues. J is TRBJ1-2 and V is TRBV24-1, with 8 bases identical to TRBD1. The sample was peripheral blood. This TCR came from a woman in her 70s with acute or convalescent COVID-19. The CDR3 DNA is TGTGCCACCAGTGATCGCAGGGGGCTCAACTATGGCTACACCTTC. Protein: CATSDRRGLNYGYTF.